Below are 21 T cell receptor beta chains sequenced from a single sample in a study of graft-versus-host responses after intestinal transplantation. Processed graft tissue released its intraepithelial and lamina propria lymphocytes. Data came from immunoSEQ multiplex PCR; TCRdb stores just in-frame clones and leaves some out. The repertoire has about 17,000 clones, 70% to 85% of them found once; the top ten carry about 5.5%. The material sequenced was ileum tissue, taken 17 days after transplant. The receptor source for this set is a human patient who received an intestinal transplant, so some T cells may come from the graft donor.

This clone was seen more than once but under ten times. The chain joins TRBV6-5 to TRBJ2-2, with 7 nucleotides matching TRBD1. CDR1 is MNHEY, CDR2 SVGAGI, per germline. The CDR3 has 15 residues. V dropped 6 bases and J dropped 3; count of bases not matched to a gene: 7. The CDR3 DNA sequence: TGTGCCAGCAGACCCGGGACAGATCACACCGGGGAGCTGTTTTTT. Its protein is CASRPGTDHTGELFF.

The chain recombines TRBV19 with TRBJ2-1; 8 positions agree with TRBD2. The V gene's germline CDR1 is LNHDA and CDR2 SQIVND (reference sequence). The CDR3 extends over 16 amino acids. With 5 bases clipped from V and 4 bases from J, the junction kept 10 bases outside the gene matches. The chain's CDR3 is CASSGTRGGTYNEQFF. CDR3 in DNA: TGTGCCAGTAGTGGGACTAGAGGAGGTACATACAATGAGCAGTTCTTC.

This clone was found a few times. The junction and the germline gene differ at one end; a read error may be behind it. V usage is TRBV7-7 and J usage is TRBJ1-2, with 7 bases identical to TRBD1. This CDR3 region has 17 residues. Per germline, CDR1 SSHAT and CDR2 FNYEAQ (reference sequence). Written as DNA, the CDR3 is TGTGCTAGCAGCTCGGGCCCGACAGGGCGGGATTTTGTAGGCTACACCTTC. Translating it yields CASSSGPTGRDFVGYTF.

This clone was detected a few times. The chain couples TRBV29-1 to TRBJ1-1; D not resolved. Between the trimmed V and J ends, which lost 4 bases and 4 bases, there was a span of 13 bases. The CDR3 loop spans 13 amino acids. Per the germline V gene, CDR1 is SQVTM and CDR2 is ANQGSEA. CDR3 in DNA: TGCAGCGTTGTAATGTCGGGGAGCACTGAAGCTTTCTTT. This encodes CSVVMSGSTEAFF.

The CDR3 bases are TGTGCCAGTAGTATGAGCTGCCTAGCGCCCGAGCAGTACTTC. Translating it yields CASSMSCLAPEQYF. This chain joins TRBV19 and TRBJ2-7; perhaps TRBD2 as D (6 bases). The CDR3 runs to 14 residues. Germline V gene sequence: CDR1 LNHDA, CDR2 SQIVND (reference sequence). V was pared by 3 bases and J by 6 bases, with 15 bases between. Full variable domain (missing parts from reference TRBV19 and TRBJ2-7): DGGITQSPKYLFRKEGQNVTLSCEQNLNHDAMYWYRQDPGQGLRLIYYSQIVNDFQKGDIAEGYSVSREKKESFPLTVTSAQKNPTAFYLCASSMSCLAPEQYFGPGTRLTVT.

J is TRBJ1-1 and V is TRBV2, with D perhaps TRBD1 (5 bases). This CDR3 contains 14 residues. Germline V gene sequence: CDR1 SNHLY, CDR2 FYNNEI. Trimming stripped 7 bases from V and 4 bases from J, with 16 bases between. CDR3 protein: CASTREGWGTEAFF. CDR3 nucleotide sequence: TGTGCCAGCACCCGGGAGGGGTGGGGCACTGAAGCTTTCTTT.

The V gene is TRBV25-1, the J gene TRBJ2-7; possible D gene TRBD1, 5 bases. The germline V and J ends were trimmed by 2 bases and 0 bases, with 14 bases remaining between them. The length of the CDR3 is 16 residues. Looked up from germline, CDR1 is MGHDK and CDR2 is SYGVNS. CDR3 DNA sequence: TGTGCCAGCAGTGAAAAAGGGGCGTTCTCCTCCTACGAGCAGTACTTC. Its translation: CASSEKGAFSSYEQYF.

The rearrangement joins TRBV9 to TRBJ1-3; 8 positions match TRBD1. This CDR3 is 17 amino acids long. Germline V gene lookup returns CDR1 SGDLS and CDR2 YYNGEE. Losses at the gene ends were 3 bases for V and 3 bases for J; bases not matched to a gene: 11. The CDR3 is CASSGDRGRGIGNTIYF. CDR3 DNA sequence: TGTGCCAGCAGCGGTGACAGGGGAAGAGGAATTGGAAACACCATATATTTT.

The V gene is TRBV7-2, the J gene TRBJ2-2, with D possibly being TRBD2 (5 bases). CDR1 is SGHTA and CDR2 is FQGNSA in the germline V gene. The CDR3 extends over 18 amino acids. Trimming removed 1 base from V and 4 bases from J, with 19 bases in between. The CDR3 nucleotides read TGTGCCAGCAGCTTAGTCGGTCAGACGGAGGAGGCCACCGGGGAGCTGTTTTTT. It is translated as CASSLVGQTEEATGELFF.

V gene TRBV28 combines with J gene TRBJ2-3; 11 bases are shared with TRBD2. The germline V gene encodes CDR1 MDHEN and CDR2 SYDVKM. J lost 3 bases, V lost 3 bases, and 14 bases had no gene match. This CDR3 has 19 residues. CDR3 region: CASSFPIRLAGRKTDTQYF. CDR3 DNA sequence: TGTGCCAGCAGTTTTCCCATCCGACTAGCGGGGCGAAAAACAGATACGCAGTATTTT.

In regard to this clone: Other DNA sequences in the sample encode the same CDR3. The V and J genes are TRBV28 and TRBJ1-3; maybe TRBD1 (5 bases). Germline assignment: CDR1 MDHEN and CDR2 SYDVKM. Trimming took off 3 bases at V and 2 bases at J, with 8 bases between the two ends. The CDR3 spans 14 residues. The CDR3 region is CASSLGGTGNTIYF. CDR3 sequence (DNA): TGTGCCAGCAGTTTGGGGGGGACTGGAAACACCATATATTTT.

The J gene is TRBJ2-3, the V gene TRBV5-6, with 7 nucleotides matching TRBD2. The CDR3 loop spans 16 amino acids. Germline V CDR1 and CDR2: SGHDT, YYEEEE. V shed 3 bases, J shed 0 bases, and the junction held 7 bases outside the gene matches. The CDR3 coding sequence is TGTGCCAGCAGCTGGGGGAGCGGGATTAGCACAGATACGCAGTATTTT. It specifies CASSWGSGISTDTQYF.

This clone is a singleton in its sample. This chain connects TRBV2 to TRBJ2-2, with no clear D. Germline V gene data show CDR1 as SNHLY and CDR2 as FYNNEI. The CDR3 extends over 15 amino acids. Trimming stripped 2 bases from V and 1 base from J, with 8 bases between. In DNA, the CDR3 is TGTGCCAGCAGTGAACTTACGAGGAACACCGGGGAGCTGTTTTTT. Translation gives CASSELTRNTGELFF.

The chain couples TRBV21-1 to TRBJ1-4. TRBV21-1 has pseudogene status. This CDR3 region has 16 residues. Written as DNA, the CDR3 is TGTGCCAGCAGCAAAAACCCCATCTTGGGAGGTGAAAAACTGTTTTTT. Residues: CASSKNPILGGEKLFF.

This clone was detected only a few times. J is TRBJ1-1 and V is TRBV6-1, with D possibly TRBD1 on 6 matching bases. The CDR3 loop spans 14 amino acids. The V gene's germline CDR1 is MNHNS and CDR2 SASEGT. The V and J ends lost 5 bases and 1 base respectively, with 11 bases between them. In DNA form, the CDR3 reads TGTGCCAGCAGTTGGGGGCAGGGGAACACTGAAGCTTTCTTT. Translating it yields CASSWGQGNTEAFF.

The rearrangement joins TRBV28 to TRBJ1-5; no firm D call. The V end was cut by 5 bases, the J end by 4 bases, with 9 bases between. The CDR3 covers 13 residues. The V gene's germline CDR1 is MDHEN and CDR2 SYDVKM. Here the CDR3 reads CASSTTGNQPQHF. CDR3 nucleotides: TGTGCCAGCAGTACGACTGGTAATCAGCCCCAGCATTTT.

The chain is built from TRBV6-6 and TRBJ2-7; 10 bases agree with TRBD1. Germline CDR1 and CDR2: MNHNY and SVGAGI (reference sequence). V lost 7 bases, J lost 6 bases, and 12 bases stayed unmatched. This CDR3 is built from 15 residues. The CDR3 nucleotides are TGTGCCAGCAACTCGAACCCGGGACAGGGGTTCGAGCAGTACTTC. Protein: CASNSNPGQGFEQYF.

This chain connects TRBV28 to TRBJ2-2; 9 bases line up with TRBD1. Per the germline V gene, CDR1 is MDHEN and CDR2 is SYDVKM. J was trimmed by 5 bases and V by 4 bases; bases with no gene match: 8. This CDR3 contains 16 residues. CDR3 sequence reads: CASSWTTGGWTGELFF. The DNA of the CDR3 is TGTGCCAGCAGTTGGACCACAGGGGGCTGGACCGGGGAGCTGTTTTTT.

The chain uses TRBV5-6 and TRBJ2-3; D is possibly TRBD1 or TRBD2 (6 bases each). The germline CDR1 and CDR2 sequences are SGHDT and YYEEEE. Trimming pared 1 base from V and 4 bases from J, leaving 16 bases between. This CDR3 has 16 amino acids. The CDR3 reads CASSLQRPGAPDTQYF. CDR3 in DNA: TGTGCCAGCAGCTTGCAAAGGCCGGGGGCCCCAGATACGCAGTATTTT.

This rearrangement joins TRBV19 to TRBJ2-5; the match to TRBD1 covers 10 bases. This CDR3 spans 13 amino acids. V shed 11 bases, J shed 4 bases, and the junction held 7 bases outside the gene matches. Germline V CDR1 and CDR2: LNHDA, SQIVND (reference sequence). DNA of the CDR3: TGTGCCGGTGACAGGGGGCGAGCAGAGACCCAGTACTTC. Encoded protein: CAGDRGRAETQYF.

This clone was picked up one time. The chain links TRBV4-1 to TRBJ2-5; tentative D call: TRBD1 (6 bases). The germline V and J ends were trimmed by 5 bases and 3 bases, with 16 bases remaining between them. There are 15 residues in the CDR3. Germline V gene sequence: CDR1 MGHRA, CDR2 YSYEKL. The CDR3 loop is CASSYRTDIKETQYF. The CDR3 DNA reads TGCGCCAGCAGCTACAGGACAGACATCAAAGAGACCCAGTACTTC.